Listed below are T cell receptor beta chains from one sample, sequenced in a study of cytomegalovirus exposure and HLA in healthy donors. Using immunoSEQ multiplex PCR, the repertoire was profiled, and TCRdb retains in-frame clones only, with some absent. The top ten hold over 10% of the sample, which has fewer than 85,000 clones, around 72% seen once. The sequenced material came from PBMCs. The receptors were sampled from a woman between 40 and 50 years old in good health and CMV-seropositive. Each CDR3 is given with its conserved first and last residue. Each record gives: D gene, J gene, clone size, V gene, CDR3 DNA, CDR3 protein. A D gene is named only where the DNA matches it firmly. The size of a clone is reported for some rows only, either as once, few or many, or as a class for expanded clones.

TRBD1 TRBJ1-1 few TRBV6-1 TGTGCCAGCAGTGAGGTACAGGGGGCTTTCTTT CASSEVQGAFF
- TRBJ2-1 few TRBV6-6 TGTGCCAGACTGTCCAGGTTTTCCTACAATGAGCAGTTCTTC CARLSRFSYNEQFF
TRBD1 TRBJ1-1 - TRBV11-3 TGTGCCAGCAGCTCGAGACAGGGGAGTGAAGCTTTCTTT CASSSRQGSEAFF
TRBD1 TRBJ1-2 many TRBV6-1 TGTGCCAGCAGTGAGGGGACAGGGGATGGCTACACCTTC CASSEGTGDGYTF
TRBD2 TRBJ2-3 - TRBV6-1 TGTGCCAGCAGTGAAGCACTAGCGGGGGCTCCGGGCACAGATACGCAGTATTTT CASSEALAGAPGTDTQYF
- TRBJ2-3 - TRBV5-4 TGTGCCAGCAGCTTGGAGTCTAACACAGATACGCAGTATTTT CASSLESNTDTQYF
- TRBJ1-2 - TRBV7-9 TGTGCCAGCAGCTTGACAGGAGACTATGGCTACACCTTC CASSLTGDYGYTF
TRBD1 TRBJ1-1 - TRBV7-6 TGTGCCAGCAGCTTCCGACAGGGACTTGAGGCTTTCTTT CASSFRQGLEAFF
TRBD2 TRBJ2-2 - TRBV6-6 TGTGCCAGCAGTTACTCGACGGGACTAGCATCCGGGGAGCTGTTTTTT CASSYSTGLASGELFF
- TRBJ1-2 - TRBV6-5 TGTGCCAGCAGTGGACAGAACTATGGCTACACCTTC CASSGQNYGYTF
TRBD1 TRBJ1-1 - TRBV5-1 TGCGCCAGCAGCTCGGGAAGCCGGGACAGGGAAGTTAGCACTGAAGCTTTCTTT CASSSGSRDREVSTEAFF
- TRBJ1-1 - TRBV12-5 TGTGCTAGTGGACAGGACCATGCTGAAGCTTTCTTT CASGQDHAEAFF
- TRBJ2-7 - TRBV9 TGTGCCAGCAGCGTAGTCGTCGCGGGGACGAGCTCCTACGAGCAGTACTTC CASSVVVAGTSSYEQYF
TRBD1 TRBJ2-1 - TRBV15 TGTGCCACCAGCAGAGATGGGACAGCCGACAATGAGCAGTTCTTC CATSRDGTADNEQFF
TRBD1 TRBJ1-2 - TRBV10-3 TGTGCCATCAGTGGAGGGAGACAGGGGGACTATGGCTACACCTTC CAISGGRQGDYGYTF